This T cell receptor (beta chain) was sequenced for a study of blood T cell repertoires in COVID-19. Overall study context: From T cells, B-cell-depleted T cells, or PBMCs came the material, which was cDNA or gDNA.

This clone was detected a few times. This same CDR3 is encoded by further DNA sequences in the sample. V dropped 0 bases and J dropped 4 bases, with 10 bases sitting between them. The germline CDR1 and CDR2 sequences are SGHDT and YYEEEE. The CDR3 spans 14 residues. Some clones are missing from TCRdb's copy, which holds only in-frame ones; the method was immunoSEQ multiplex PCR. The profile covers 140,000 to 150,000 clones, with under 90% appearing a single time and 8.2% taken by the ten largest. The sequenced sample was peripheral blood. This chain uses TRBV5-6 with TRBJ1-1; D is uncertain. The receptor was isolated from a human donor in a cohort sampled during active COVID-19. CDR3 sequence (DNA): TGTGCCAGCAGCTTGGTACCGACGGGCACTGAAGCTTTCTTT. Translation gives CASSLVPTGTEAFF.